These T cell receptor beta chains were read from a single sample in a study of blood T cell repertoires in COVID-19. Sequencing was performed with immunoSEQ multiplex PCR; in TCRdb, only in-frame clones are kept and a portion is missing. The sample lists 350,000 or so clones, just over 85% occurring once. Specimen: PBMCs or T cells enriched from blood (not recorded which). The receptors shown here come from a woman aged 40 to 55 with acute COVID-19. Each CDR3 is given with its conserved first and last residue. Fields, in order: J gene, V gene, clone size, D gene, CDR3 protein, CDR3 DNA. D genes are given only for firm matches. Clone size is stated in some rows and not others, as once, few, many or a class when expanded.

J: TRBJ1-1
V: TRBV12-3/TRBV12-4
size: -
D: -
CDR3: CASTRGTEAFF
DNA: TGTGCCAGCACAAGGGGAACTGAAGCTTTCTTT

J: TRBJ2-1
V: TRBV7-2
size: -
D: TRBD2
CDR3: CASSLRSSGTYNEQFF
DNA: TGTGCCAGCAGCTTAAGGTCTAGCGGGACTTACAATGAGCAGTTCTTC

J: TRBJ2-1
V: TRBV2
size: -
D: -
CDR3: CASREGLRTPGNEQFF
DNA: TGTGCCAGCAGGGAGGGGCTTAGGACCCCAGGCAATGAGCAGTTCTTC

J: TRBJ2-7
V: TRBV5-4
size: -
D: TRBD2
CDR3: CASSLSFSGRREQYF
DNA: TGTGCCAGCAGCTTGTCTTTTAGCGGGAGGCGCGAGCAGTACTTC

J: TRBJ2-1
V: TRBV7-2
size: -
D: TRBD2
CDR3: CASSLAGGRASNEQFF
DNA: TGTGCCAGCAGCTTAGCCGGCGGGAGGGCCAGTAATGAGCAGTTCTTC

J: TRBJ2-3
V: TRBV5-1
size: -
D: -
CDR3: CASRDRTDTQYF
DNA: TGCGCCAGCAGGGACAGAACAGATACGCAGTATTTT

J: TRBJ2-1
V: TRBV7-2
size: -
D: -
CDR3: CASSLRGSPFNEQFF
DNA: TGTGCCAGCAGCTTAAGAGGGAGCCCCTTCAATGAGCAGTTCTTC

J: TRBJ1-4
V: TRBV7-3
size: -
D: TRBD1
CDR3: CASSLNSRGRNEKLFF
DNA: TGTGCCAGCAGCTTAAACTCCAGGGGGCGGAATGAAAAACTGTTTTTT

J: TRBJ1-6
V: TRBV18
size: -
D: TRBD1
CDR3: CASSPIGQGDSPLHF
DNA: TGTGCCAGCTCACCGATCGGACAGGGAGATTCACCCCTCCACTTT

J: TRBJ1-5
V: TRBV5-1
size: once
D: -
CDR3: CASSLDVGGHQPQHF
DNA: TGCGCCAGCAGCTTGGATGTGGGGGGGCACCAGCCCCAGCATTTT

J: TRBJ2-7
V: TRBV6-2/TRBV6-3
size: -
D: TRBD1
CDR3: CASSRQGAVYEQYF
DNA: TGTGCCAGCAGCCGACAGGGGGCTGTGTACGAGCAGTACTTC

J: TRBJ2-2
V: TRBV5-1
size: -
D: -
CDR3: CASSLGGTGELFF
DNA: TGCGCCAGCAGCTTGGGAGGGACCGGGGAGCTGTTTTTT

J: TRBJ2-4
V: TRBV5-1
size: once
D: -
CDR3: CASSLEVGLENIQYF
DNA: TGCGCCAGCAGCTTGGAGGTCGGACTTGAAAACATTCAGTACTTC

J: TRBJ2-7
V: TRBV7-9
size: -
D: -
CDR3: CASSLVREDAYEQYF
DNA: TGTGCCAGCAGCTTAGTCCGCGAAGATGCCTACGAGCAGTACTTC

J: TRBJ2-1
V: TRBV27
size: -
D: TRBD1
CDR3: CASSFVVPQGPGEQFF
DNA: TGTGCCAGCAGTTTTGTGGTTCCACAGGGGCCGGGCGAGCAGTTCTTC

J: TRBJ1-1
V: TRBV7-3
size: -
D: -
CDR3: CASRKNSNTEAFF
DNA: TGTGCCAGCAGGAAAAACTCGAACACTGAAGCTTTCTTT

J: TRBJ2-1
V: TRBV27
size: once
D: -
CDR3: CASSVQSSYNEQFF
DNA: TGTGCCAGCAGTGTACAGAGCTCCTACAATGAGCAGTTCTTC

J: TRBJ2-3
V: TRBV29-1
size: -
D: TRBD2
CDR3: CSVDLAGGTDTQYF
DNA: TGCAGCGTTGATCTAGCGGGGGGCACAGATACGCAGTATTTT

J: TRBJ1-5
V: TRBV29-1
size: -
D: -
CDR3: CSVGGRGESQPQHF
DNA: TGCAGCGTGGGGGGACGGGGGGAATCTCAGCCCCAGCATTTT

J: TRBJ2-3
V: TRBV7-3
size: -
D: TRBD2
CDR3: CASSSGLVGDTQYF
DNA: TGTGCCAGCAGCTCTGGACTAGTAGGCGATACGCAGTATTTT

J: TRBJ2-4
V: TRBV27
size: -
D: TRBD1
CDR3: CASSLMGQGAGKNIQYF
DNA: TGTGCCAGCAGTTTAATGGGACAGGGGGCAGGCAAAAACATTCAGTACTTC

J: TRBJ2-1
V: TRBV2
size: -
D: TRBD1
CDR3: CATRTGGINEQFF
DNA: TGTGCCACCAGGACAGGGGGAATCAATGAGCAGTTCTTC

J: TRBJ1-2
V: TRBV7-8
size: -
D: TRBD1
CDR3: CASSIRTSGQGAYGYTF
DNA: TGTGCCAGCAGCATCCGTACATCGGGACAGGGGGCCTATGGCTACACCTTC

J: TRBJ1-5
V: TRBV7-2
size: -
D: -
CDR3: CASSLSRIGNQPQHF
DNA: TGTGCCAGCAGCTTAAGCAGGATCGGCAATCAGCCCCAGCATTTT

J: TRBJ2-7
V: TRBV3-1/TRBV3-2
size: -
D: -
CDR3: CASSQDGQGTYEQYF
DNA: TGTGCCAGCAGCCAAGATGGGCAGGGGACCTACGAGCAGTACTTC

J: TRBJ2-3
V: TRBV2
size: -
D: -
CDR3: CASRQQEGRTDTQYF
DNA: TGTGCCAGCAGGCAGCAGGAGGGTAGGACAGATACGCAGTATTTT

J: TRBJ1-1
V: TRBV27
size: once
D: -
CDR3: CASKLRGTVNTEAFF
DNA: TGTGCCAGCAAACTTAGGGGGACGGTGAACACTGAAGCTTTCTTT